This T cell receptor (beta chain) originates from a study of T cell repertoires in cytomegalovirus infection. Study-level information: In the study, CMV epitopes included recently identified HLA-C-restricted and well-studied HLA-B-restricted ones. Indications came from public TCR beta signatures; they pointed to CMV infection and to a matching HLA type. Study-wide results and limits: There were carriers of CMV plus the relevant HLA, and cumulative public TCR beta family frequency identified them. The study found HLA-C-restricted CMV-specific TCR beta clonotypes dominating the ex vivo response.

TCRdb reanalysed the reads using MiXCR and keeps one entry per CDR3 protein. The sample consists of a few hundred thousand distinct CDR3 sequences, 33% of them appearing once. The CDR3 totals 14 residues. The V gene end was trimmed by 5 bases and the J gene end by 3 bases; junction bases not matched to a gene: 7. Germline CDR1 SGHNT, CDR2 YENEEA. Notes on this clonotype: Its antigen is unidentified.

V is TRBV11-3 and J is TRBJ2-7, with 7 nucleotides matching TRBD1. The source material was cultured PBMCs, sampled from culture after CMV antigen stimulation. The source of this sequence is a human donor in good health (CMV status not recorded). Some clones in this sample may be carry-over from other donors' samples. This CDR3 is CASSPGQNYYEQYV. CDR3 DNA sequence: TGTGCCAGCAGCCCGGGACAGAATTACTACGAGCAGTACGTC.